A single sample is the source of the 24 T cell receptor beta chains below, sequenced in a study of blood T cell repertoires in COVID-19. TCRdb keeps only in-frame clones here, not all; method: immunoSEQ multiplex PCR. The sample carries 150,000 or so clones, more than 75% recorded once. The specimen sequenced was peripheral blood. The receptors stem from a human donor with acute or convalescent COVID-19. The donor label of this sample is uncertain.

The table lists this clone with a few counts. The chain links TRBV29-1 to TRBJ2-7; a possible D gene is TRBD2 (6 bases). The CDR3 runs 14 residues. Trimming shortened V by 6 bases and J by 2 bases, and 17 bases separated the two germline ends. Germline-derived CDR1 and CDR2 are SQVTM and ANQGSEA. The CDR3 region has the DNA TGCAGCGTCCCGGGACTGGCACCCCCCTACGAGCAGTACTTC. Translated: CSVPGLAPPYEQYF.

V gene TRBV7-2 combines with J gene TRBJ1-2; possible D gene TRBD1, 5 bases. The V and J ends lost 5 bases and 8 bases respectively, with 21 bases between them. CDR3 length: 15 amino acids. CDR1 and CDR2 from the germline V gene are SGHTA and FQGNSA. CDR3 DNA: TGTGCCAGCAGCAGAACTCGAGGAGGGGAACAGGGCTACACCTTC. It codes for CASSRTRGGEQGYTF.

V and J are TRBV7-2 and TRBJ2-7; D possibly corresponds to TRBD2 (7 bases). Germline CDR1 is SGHTA and CDR2 is FQGNSA. Trimming pared 2 bases from V and 3 bases from J, leaving 11 bases between. CDR3 length: 14 residues. CDR3 nucleotides: TGTGCCAGCAGCTTACGGGGGGCGGGCTACGAGCAGTACTTC. It codes for CASSLRGAGYEQYF.

This rearrangement joins TRBV7-9 to TRBJ1-2; a weak D match, TRBD1 (5 bases). V was trimmed by 2 bases and J by 4 bases, leaving 11 bases between them. This CDR3 is built from 14 residues. The germline V gene has CDR1 SEHNR and CDR2 FQNEAQ (reference sequence). CDR3 DNA sequence: TGTGCCAGCAGCTTAACCTCAGGGTTCTATGGCTACACCTTC. As protein: CASSLTSGFYGYTF.

The chain uses TRBV12-5 and TRBJ1-1, with a weak D call TRBD1 (5 bases). Germline V gives CDR1 LGHNT, CDR2 FRNRAP. Trimming pared 2 bases from V and 1 base from J, leaving 8 bases between. The CDR3 spans 14 residues. The CDR3: CASGLSGGNTEAFF. CDR3 in DNA: TGTGCTAGTGGTTTGAGCGGGGGGAACACTGAAGCTTTCTTT.

The chain has TRBV7-3 and TRBJ1-1; 10 positions agree with TRBD1. V was pared by 6 bases and J by 0 bases, with 4 bases of the junction left unmatched. CDR1 is SGHTA and CDR2 is FQGTGA in the germline V gene. The CDR3 covers 15 residues. CDR3 loop: CASRSDRGMNTEAFF. In DNA, the CDR3 is TGTGCCAGCAGGTCGGACAGGGGGATGAACACTGAAGCTTTCTTT.

The V gene is TRBV5-1, the J gene TRBJ1-6; a weak D match, TRBD1 (5 bases). The CDR3 covers 15 residues. Germline-derived CDR1 and CDR2 are SGHRS and YFSETQ. Between the trimmed V and J ends, which lost 0 bases and 6 bases, there was a span of 10 bases. CDR3: CASSLEGLFNSPLHF. The CDR3 DNA follows: TGCGCCAGCAGCTTGGAGGGGTTATTTAATTCACCCCTCCACTTT. The entire variable domain, with the rest obtained from reference TRBV5-1 and TRBJ1-6, is as follows: KAGVTQTPRYLIKTRGQQVTLSCSPISGHRSVSWYQQTPGQGLQFLFEYFSETQRNKGNFPGRFSGRQFSNSRSEMNVSTLELGDSALYLCASSLEGLFNSPLHFGNGTRLTVT.

The CDR3 coding sequence is TGTGCCAGCAGCCAAGGCAGAAACACTGAAGCTTTCTTT. Its translation is CASSQGRNTEAFF. This chain connects TRBV14 to TRBJ1-1; D remains ambiguous. Trimming removed 1 base from V and 2 bases from J, with 5 bases in between. Germline loops: CDR1 SGHDN, CDR2 FVKESK. CDR3 length: 13 residues.

In this sample, this clone turned up a few times. The genes are TRBV7-9 and TRBJ1-1; D unclear. V lost 2 bases to trimming and J lost 7 bases, with 20 bases between them. This CDR3 contains 16 residues. Germline V gene sequence: CDR1 SEHNR, CDR2 FQNEAQ (reference sequence). The CDR3, as DNA: TGTGCCAGCAGCTTATTGGATTTCTCTGGCGGGATTGAAGCTTTCTTT. Encoded protein: CASSLLDFSGGIEAFF.

This rearrangement joins TRBV29-1 to TRBJ2-1, with D tentatively TRBD2 (7 bases). The germline V gene encodes CDR1 SQVTM and CDR2 ANQGSEA. CDR3 length equals 17 residues. The V end was cut by 7 bases, the J end by 5 bases, with 27 bases between. This chain's CDR3 is CSAGPGGGATGHNEQFF. The CDR3 DNA follows: TGCAGCGCGGGACCCGGAGGGGGGGCTACGGGGCACAATGAGCAGTTCTTC.

This chain links TRBV11-2 with TRBJ1-1; D perhaps matches TRBD1 (5 bases). V dropped 5 bases and J dropped 3 bases, with 16 bases sitting between them. The CDR3 extends over 15 amino acids. Germline values: CDR1 SGHAT, CDR2 FQNNGV. The CDR3 region is CASSQKGIADTEAFF. The CDR3 nucleotides read TGTGCCAGCAGCCAGAAGGGGATAGCGGACACTGAAGCTTTCTTT.

V is TRBV21-1 and J is TRBJ2-1; the table's TRBD2 call for D was not verified on the DNA. TRBV21-1 is given as a pseudogene. The CDR3 totals 15 residues. CDR3 nucleotide sequence: TGTGCCAGCAGCAAAGAGGGGGGGGCCAAAAATGAGCAGTTCTTC. Translating it yields CASSKEGGAKNEQFF.

The chain uses TRBV7-2 and TRBJ2-2, with D perhaps matching TRBD1 (5 bases). Trimming left V 5 bases short and J 10 bases short, with 14 bases between. Germline V gene data show CDR1 as SGHTA and CDR2 as FQGNSA. CDR3 length: 13 amino acids. The CDR3 is CASSRQWSSELFF. The CDR3 nucleotides read TGTGCCAGCAGCCGACAGTGGAGCTCGGAGCTGTTTTTT.

This clone was seen only once. The chain employs TRBV6-5 and TRBJ1-6; D is uncertain. The CDR3 consists of 12 residues. Looked up from germline, CDR1 is MNHEY and CDR2 is SVGAGI. V was trimmed by 3 bases and J by 9 bases, leaving 6 bases between them. The CDR3 DNA reads TGTGCCAGCAGTTATCGGAGTTCACCCCTCCACTTT. This encodes CASSYRSSPLHF.

The chain couples TRBV5-8 to TRBJ1-3, with D unresolved. CDR1 is SGHTS and CDR2 is YDEGEE in the germline V gene. V lost 4 bases, J lost 2 bases, and 10 bases lay in between. The CDR3 consists of 14 residues. Here the CDR3 reads CASSRELAGNTIYF. The CDR3 DNA reads as TGTGCCAGCAGCCGGGAGTTGGCTGGAAACACCATATATTTT.

V gene TRBV6-5 combines with J gene TRBJ2-6; possibly TRBD2 for D (5 bases). The CDR3 has 14 amino acids. Germline CDR1 is MNHEY and CDR2 is SVGAGI. Trimming left V 5 bases short and J 3 bases short, with 8 bases between. DNA for the CDR3: TGTGCCAGCAGTCCCCGGGATGGGGCCAACGTCCTGACTTTC. It translates to CASSPRDGANVLTF.

On this clone itself: Within the sample, other DNA sequences also encode this same CDR3. This chain joins TRBV19 and TRBJ1-1; D ambiguous. The CDR3 contains 13 residues. Germline CDR1 reads LNHDA; CDR2 reads SQIVND (reference sequence). The V and J ends lost 3 bases and 3 bases respectively, with 8 bases between them. The CDR3 loop is CASSMRRDTEAFF. CDR3 DNA sequence: TGTGCCAGTAGTATGAGGAGGGACACTGAAGCTTTCTTT.

The rearrangement joins TRBV6-2 or TRBV6-3 to TRBJ1-1, with D possibly TRBD1 on 6 matching bases. Germline V gene data show CDR1 as MNHEY and CDR2 as SVGEGT. The CDR3 consists of 15 residues. V lost 2 bases and J lost 4, with 14 bases in between. CDR3 residues: CASSYGTDRSTEAFF. CDR3 DNA sequence: TGTGCCAGCAGTTACGGTACCGACAGGAGCACTGAAGCTTTCTTT.

The chain recombines TRBV2 with TRBJ2-6; D is perhaps TRBD1 (6 bases). The CDR3 totals 20 residues. Trimming stripped 6 bases from V and 0 bases from J, with 24 bases between. Germline V lookup: CDR1 SNHLY, CDR2 FYNNEI. CDR3 in amino acids: CASRAFTSGEEDSGANVLTF. DNA of the CDR3: TGTGCCAGCAGAGCATTCACTTCAGGGGAAGAAGACTCTGGGGCCAACGTCCTGACTTTC.

The rearrangement links TRBV7-2 to TRBJ2-1, with a tentative D call TRBD1 (5 bases). V was pared by 5 bases and J by 3 bases, with 14 bases between. The CDR3 runs to 15 residues. Germline-derived CDR1 and CDR2 are SGHTA and FQGNSA. The CDR3 coding sequence is TGTGCCAGCAGCCTCAACCGACAGCTCTACAATGAGCAGTTCTTC. It translates to CASSLNRQLYNEQFF.

The chain is built from TRBV6-5 and TRBJ1-6; D may be TRBD1 (6 bases). The germline V gene has CDR1 MNHEY and CDR2 SVGAGI. V gave up 6 bases and J gave up 7 bases, with 7 bases separating them. The CDR3 spans 12 residues. This chain's CDR3 is CASSDRNSPLHF. CDR3 in DNA: TGTGCCAGCAGCGACAGGAATTCACCCCTCCACTTT.

The chain uses TRBV5-5 and TRBJ2-5, with 12 bases aligning to TRBD1. V lost 4 bases, J lost 3 bases, and 13 bases stayed unmatched. The CDR3 contains 18 residues. CDR1 SGHKS and CDR2 YYEKEE come from the germline V gene (reference sequence). The DNA of the CDR3 is TGTGCCAGCAGCGGAGGGGACAGGGGGCCCGGGCGTGAAGAGACCCAGTACTTC. The encoded protein is CASSGGDRGPGREETQYF. The whole variable domain, filled in from reference TRBV5-5 and TRBJ2-5, reads DAGVTQSPTHLIKTRGQQVTLRCSPISGHKSVSWYQQVLGQGPQFIFQYYEKEERGRGNFPDRFSARQFPNYSSELNVNALLLGDSALYLCASSGGDRGPGREETQYFGPGTRLLVL.

The V gene is TRBV14, the J gene TRBJ2-7; a weak D match, TRBD1 (5 bases). The CDR3 is 12 amino acids. V lost 2 bases, J lost 6 bases, and 8 bases lay in between. CDR1 is SGHDN, CDR2 FVKESK, per germline. CDR3 in DNA: TGTGCCAGCAGCCAACAGGGTCGCGAGCAGTACTTC. This encodes CASSQQGREQYF.

The rearrangement uses TRBV6-5 and TRBJ1-1; a possible D gene is TRBD1 (6 bases). The CDR3 sequence is 15 residues long. Germline V CDR1 and CDR2: MNHEY, SVGAGI. Deletions cut 4 bases from V and 4 bases from J, with 16 bases between. The CDR3 loop reads CASSLTGGVGTEAFF. The CDR3 DNA sequence: TGTGCCAGCAGTTTGACAGGAGGTGTCGGCACTGAAGCTTTCTTT.